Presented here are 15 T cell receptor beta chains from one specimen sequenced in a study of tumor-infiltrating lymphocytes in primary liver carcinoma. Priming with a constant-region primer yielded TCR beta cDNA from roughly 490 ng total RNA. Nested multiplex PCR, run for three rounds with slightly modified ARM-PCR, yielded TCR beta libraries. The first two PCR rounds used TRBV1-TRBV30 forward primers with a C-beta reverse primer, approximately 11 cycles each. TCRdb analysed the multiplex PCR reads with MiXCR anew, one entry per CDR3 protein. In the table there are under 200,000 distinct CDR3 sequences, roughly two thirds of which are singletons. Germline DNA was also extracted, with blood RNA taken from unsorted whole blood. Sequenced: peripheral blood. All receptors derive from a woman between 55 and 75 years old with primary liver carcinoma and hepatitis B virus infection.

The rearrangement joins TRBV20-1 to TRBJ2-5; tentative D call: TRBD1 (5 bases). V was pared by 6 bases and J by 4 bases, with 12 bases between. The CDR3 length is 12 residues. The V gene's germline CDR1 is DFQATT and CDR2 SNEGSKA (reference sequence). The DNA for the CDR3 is TGCAGTGCCGTCGACAGAGGAGAGACCCAGTACTTC. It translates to CSAVDRGETQYF.

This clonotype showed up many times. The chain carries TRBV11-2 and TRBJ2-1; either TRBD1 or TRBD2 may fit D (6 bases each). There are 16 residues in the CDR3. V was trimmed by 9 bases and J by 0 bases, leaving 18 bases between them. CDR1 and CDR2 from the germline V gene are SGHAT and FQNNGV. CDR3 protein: CASTRGRSSSYNEQFF. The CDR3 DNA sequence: TGTGCCAGTACCCGGGGGCGCTCAAGCTCCTACAATGAGCAGTTCTTC.

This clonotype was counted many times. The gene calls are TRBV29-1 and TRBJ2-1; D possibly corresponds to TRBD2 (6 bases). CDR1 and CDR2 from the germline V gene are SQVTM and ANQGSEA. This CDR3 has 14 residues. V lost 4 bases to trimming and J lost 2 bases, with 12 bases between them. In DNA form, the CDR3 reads TGCAGCGTTGCGGGCGGGACGACCTACAATGAGCAGTTCTTC. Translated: CSVAGGTTYNEQFF.

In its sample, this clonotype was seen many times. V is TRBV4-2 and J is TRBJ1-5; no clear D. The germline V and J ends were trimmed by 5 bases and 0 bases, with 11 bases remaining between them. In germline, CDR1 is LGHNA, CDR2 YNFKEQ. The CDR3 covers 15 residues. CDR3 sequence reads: CASSESRVSNQPQHF. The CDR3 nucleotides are TGTGCCAGCAGCGAAAGTAGGGTTAGCAATCAGCCCCAGCATTTT.

The CDR3 coding sequence is TGTGCCAGCACTACTAGCGGGAAGACCAAAAACATTCAGTACTTC. It codes for CASTTSGKTKNIQYF. The chain recombines TRBV28 with TRBJ2-4; 10 bases align to TRBD2. The V gene's germline CDR1 is MDHEN and CDR2 SYDVKM. The CDR3 consists of 15 residues. V lost 7 bases and J lost 2; bases outside the gene matches: 5.

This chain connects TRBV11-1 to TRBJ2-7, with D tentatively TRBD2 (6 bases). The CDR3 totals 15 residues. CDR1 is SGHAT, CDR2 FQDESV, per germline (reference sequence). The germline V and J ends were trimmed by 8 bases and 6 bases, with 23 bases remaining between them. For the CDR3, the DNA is TGTGCCAGCTGCCCGATCGGGGGAAGGATGACCGAGCAGTACTTC. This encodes CASCPIGGRMTEQYF. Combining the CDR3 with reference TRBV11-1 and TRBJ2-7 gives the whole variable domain EAEVAQSPRYKITEKSQAVAFWCDPISGHATLYWYRQILGQGPELLVQFQDESVVDDSQLPKDRFSAERLKGVDSTLKIQPAELGDSAMYLCASCPIGGRMTEQYFGPGTRLTVT.

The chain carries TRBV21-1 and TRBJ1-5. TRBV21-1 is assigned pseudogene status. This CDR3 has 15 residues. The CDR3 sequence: CASRMGEYSNQPQHF. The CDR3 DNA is TGTGCCAGCAGGATGGGAGAATATAGCAATCAGCCCCAGCATTTT.

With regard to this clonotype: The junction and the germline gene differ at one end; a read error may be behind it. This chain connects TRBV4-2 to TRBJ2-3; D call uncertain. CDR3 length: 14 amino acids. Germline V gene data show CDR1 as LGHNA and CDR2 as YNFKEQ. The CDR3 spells CTSSQWHGPDTQYF. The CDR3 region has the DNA TGTACCAGCAGCCAATGGCACGGTCCAGATACGCAGTATTTT.

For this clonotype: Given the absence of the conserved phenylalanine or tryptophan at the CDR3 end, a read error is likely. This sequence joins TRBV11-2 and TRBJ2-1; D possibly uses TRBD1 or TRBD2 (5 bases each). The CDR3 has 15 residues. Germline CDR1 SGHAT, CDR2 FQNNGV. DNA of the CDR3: TGTGCAAGCAGCTTAGAGGGGAGTCTCCTCAATGAACAGTTCCTC. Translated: CASSLEGSLLNEQFL.

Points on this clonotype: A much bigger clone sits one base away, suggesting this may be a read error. The CDR3: CASSETFDGTNVLTF. The CDR3 DNA sequence: TGTGCCAGCAGTGAAACGTTTGATGGGACCAACGTCCTGACTTTC. This chain joins TRBV6-1 and TRBJ2-6; unclear D gene. The germline CDR1 and CDR2 sequences are MNHNS and SASEGT. The CDR3 runs to 15 residues.

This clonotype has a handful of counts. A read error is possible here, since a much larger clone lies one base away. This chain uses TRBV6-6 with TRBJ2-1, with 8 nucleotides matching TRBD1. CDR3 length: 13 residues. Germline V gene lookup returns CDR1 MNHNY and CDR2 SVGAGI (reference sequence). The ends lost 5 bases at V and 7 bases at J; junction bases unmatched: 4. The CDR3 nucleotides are TGTGCCAGCAGTCACAGGGGGGAAAATGAGCAGTTCTTC. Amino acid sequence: CASSHRGENEQFF.

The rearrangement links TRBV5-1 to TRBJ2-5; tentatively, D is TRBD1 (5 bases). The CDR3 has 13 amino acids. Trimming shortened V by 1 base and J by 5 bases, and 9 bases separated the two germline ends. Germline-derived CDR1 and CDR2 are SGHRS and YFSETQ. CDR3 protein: CASSLRNRETQYF. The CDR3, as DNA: TGCGCCAGCAGCTTGCGGAACAGGGAGACCCAGTACTTC.

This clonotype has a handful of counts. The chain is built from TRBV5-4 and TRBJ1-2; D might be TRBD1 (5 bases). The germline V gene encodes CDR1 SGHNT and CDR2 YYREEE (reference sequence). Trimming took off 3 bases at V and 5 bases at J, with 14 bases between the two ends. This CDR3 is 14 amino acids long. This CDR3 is CASSWDHKIYGYTF. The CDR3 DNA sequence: TGTGCCAGCAGCTGGGACCACAAAATTTATGGCTACACCTTC.

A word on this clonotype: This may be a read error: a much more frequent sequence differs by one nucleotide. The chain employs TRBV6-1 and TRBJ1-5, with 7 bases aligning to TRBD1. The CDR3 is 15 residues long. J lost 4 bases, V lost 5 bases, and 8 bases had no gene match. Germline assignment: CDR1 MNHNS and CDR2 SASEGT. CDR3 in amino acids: CASSQGRGDNQPQHF. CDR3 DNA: TGTGCCAGCAGTCAGGGCAGGGGGGATAATCAGCCCCAGCATTTT.

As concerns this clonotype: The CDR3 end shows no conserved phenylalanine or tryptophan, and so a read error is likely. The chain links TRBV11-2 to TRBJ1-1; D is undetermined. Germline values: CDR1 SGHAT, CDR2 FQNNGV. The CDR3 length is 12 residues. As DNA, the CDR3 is TGTGCCTGCAGCTCTGGCGGGATTGAAGCTTTCTCT. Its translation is CACSSGGIEAFS.